The rows below give T cell receptor beta chains drawn from one sample of a study of cytomegalovirus exposure and HLA in healthy donors. Here immunoSEQ multiplex PCR was the method, and the copy in TCRdb shows in-frame clones only, minus some. Of 90,000 to 120,000 clones listed, approximately 76% are singletons. The sample consisted of PBMCs. These receptors came from a man aged 18 to 29 in good health and CMV-seronegative. Both conserved end residues are trimmed from each CDR3.

j_gene	v_gene	CDR3aa
TRBJ2-3	TRBV7-2	ASSPLTRLYTDTQY
TRBJ2-2	TRBV5-6	ASSLGNRGNTGELF
TRBJ2-7	TRBV21-1	ASSKTGIPSYEQY
TRBJ2-3	TRBV12-5	ASGLVLGRMSTDTQY
TRBJ1-1	TRBV7-9	ASSSSGVNTEAF
TRBJ2-5	TRBV6-6	ASSPLPPSAGGTQY
TRBJ1-1	TRBV4-1	ASSQDEGPLEAF
TRBJ2-7	TRBV2	ASREQGSTYEQY
TRBJ2-5	TRBV6-1	ASSTQGVLQETQY
TRBJ2-3	TRBV6-1	ASKGLALSTDTQY
TRBJ2-1	TRBV6-1	ASSEPLGGGLLHNEQF
TRBJ2-1	TRBV7-9	ASGPPGLYNEQF
TRBJ1-2	TRBV5-5	ASSVAGLDYGYT
TRBJ2-5	TRBV18	ASSKRTDQETQY
TRBJ1-6	TRBV4-3	ASSQVDRGSPLH
TRBJ2-2	TRBV5-1	ASSSGQARGTGELF
TRBJ2-7	TRBV6-5	ASKSVSYEQY
TRBJ2-5	TRBV6-1	ASRQGIETQY
TRBJ1-2	TRBV29-1	SVITGDYGYT
TRBJ1-6	TRBV19	ASSSSGVSSPLH
TRBJ2-5	TRBV5-1	ASSLTGGASQETQY
TRBJ2-3	TRBV5-1	ASSGIFTGEDTQY
TRBJ1-5	TRBV19	ASRTPGQFNQPQH
TRBJ1-2	TRBV28	ASNPRTGHYGYT
TRBJ2-7	TRBV10-3	AISEPRAGSYEQY